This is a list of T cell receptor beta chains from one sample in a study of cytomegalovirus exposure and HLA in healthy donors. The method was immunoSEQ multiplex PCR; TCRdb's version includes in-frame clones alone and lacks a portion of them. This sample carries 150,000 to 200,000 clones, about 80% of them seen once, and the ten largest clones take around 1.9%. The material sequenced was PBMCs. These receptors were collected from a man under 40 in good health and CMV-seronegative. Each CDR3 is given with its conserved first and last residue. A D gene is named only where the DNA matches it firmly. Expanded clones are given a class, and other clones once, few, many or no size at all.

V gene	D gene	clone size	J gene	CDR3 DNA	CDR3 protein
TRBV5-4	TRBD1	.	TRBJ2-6	TGTGCCAGCAGCTTTCAACAGGGGGCTGGGGCCAACGTCCTGACTTTC	CASSFQQGAGANVLTF
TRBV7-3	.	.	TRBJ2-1	TGTGCCAGCAGCCCCAAAGTCGGACTGGCCAATGAGCAGTTCTTC	CASSPKVGLANEQFF
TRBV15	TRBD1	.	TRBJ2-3	TGTGCCACCTCTCTAGAGGGGGCGAGGACAGATACGCAGTATTTT	CATSLEGARTDTQYF
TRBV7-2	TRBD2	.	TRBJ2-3	TGTGCCAGCAGCCTACCGTCTAGCGGCGCAGATACGCAGTATTTT	CASSLPSSGADTQYF
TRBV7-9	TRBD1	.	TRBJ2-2	TGTGCCAGCAGCTTGGAGACAGGGACCATGGCTCTGAACACCGGGGAGCTGTTTTTT	CASSLETGTMALNTGELFF
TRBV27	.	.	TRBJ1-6	TGTGCCAGCAGTTCCAAGGTCCAGGGAGGCAATTCACCCCTCCACTTT	CASSSKVQGGNSPLHF
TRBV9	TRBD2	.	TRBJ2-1	TGTGCCAGCAGCTATCCACCCGGGACTAGTACCAATGAGCAGTTCTTC	CASSYPPGTSTNEQFF
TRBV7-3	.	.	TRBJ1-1	TGTGCCAGCAGCCCAATCAGTATGAACACTGAAGCTTTCTTT	CASSPISMNTEAFF
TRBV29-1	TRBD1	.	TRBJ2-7	TGCAGCGTTGTCCCGGGACAGGGGGAATACGAGCAGTACTTC	CSVVPGQGEYEQYF
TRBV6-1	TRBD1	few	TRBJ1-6	TGTGCCAGCAGTGGCCCCGGGACAGAAGCTAATTCACCCCTCCACTTT	CASSGPGTEANSPLHF
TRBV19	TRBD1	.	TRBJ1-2	TGTGCCAGTAGTATAACGGACACCGGGACAGAACTCTATGGCTACACCTTC	CASSITDTGTELYGYTF
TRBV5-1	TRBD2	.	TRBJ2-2	TGCGCCAGCAGCGTAGGGACTAGTCTTACCGGGGAGCTGTTTTTT	CASSVGTSLTGELFF
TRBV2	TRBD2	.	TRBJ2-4	TGTGCCAGCAGGGCGGGACTAGCGGTTATAGCCAAAAACATTCAGTACTTC	CASRAGLAVIAKNIQYF
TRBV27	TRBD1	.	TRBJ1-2	TGTGCCAGCAGCCTCAGGGGGCTGGGTGGCTACACCTTC	CASSLRGLGGYTF
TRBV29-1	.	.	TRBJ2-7	TGCAGCGTTTTGGACGGGGTGATCTACGAGCAGTACTTC	CSVLDGVIYEQYF
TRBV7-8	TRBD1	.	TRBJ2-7	TGTGCCAGCAGCTTAGGCACAGGGGAGAAGACCTACGAGCAGTACTTC	CASSLGTGEKTYEQYF
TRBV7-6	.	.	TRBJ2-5	TGTGCCAGCAGCCCGGGGCAAGAGACCCAGTACTTC	CASSPGQETQYF
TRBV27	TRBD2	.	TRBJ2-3	TGTGCCAGCAGTCCTAGCGGGAGAACAGATACGCAGTATTTT	CASSPSGRTDTQYF
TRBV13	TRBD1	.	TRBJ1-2	TGTGCCAGCAGCTTAGGCCTGACAGGGGCTGGCTACACCTTC	CASSLGLTGAGYTF
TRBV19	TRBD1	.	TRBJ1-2	TGTGCCAGTAGTTTCCCGGGACAGGGGAGGGATGGCTACACCTTC	CASSFPGQGRDGYTF
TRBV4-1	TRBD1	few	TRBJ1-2	TGCGCCAGCAGCCAAGGTGACAGGGGGGACTATGGCTACACCTTC	CASSQGDRGDYGYTF
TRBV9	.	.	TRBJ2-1	TGTGCCAGCAGCCAAAACCTTATGAGCTCCTACAATGAGCAGTTCTTC	CASSQNLMSSYNEQFF
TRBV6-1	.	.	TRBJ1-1	TGTGCCAGCAGTGAATTTCACAGGACACGGTCACTCGGGGAAGCTTTCTTT	CASSEFHRTRSLGEAFF
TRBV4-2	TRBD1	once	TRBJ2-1	TGTGCCAGCAGCCAAGGGGACAGGGGGAAGTTCAATGAGCAGTTCTTC	CASSQGDRGKFNEQFF
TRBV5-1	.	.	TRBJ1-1	TGCGCCAGCAGCACGTATGAGGGGAACACTGAAGCTTTCTTT	CASSTYEGNTEAFF
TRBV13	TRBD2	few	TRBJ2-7	TGTGCCAGCAGCCGGGGGACTAGCGGTCTCAGCAGGAACGAGCAGTACTTC	CASSRGTSGLSRNEQYF
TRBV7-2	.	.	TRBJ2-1	TGTGCCAGCAGCTTATCGCGGGGTGAGCAGTTCTTC	CASSLSRGEQFF
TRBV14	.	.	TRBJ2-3	TGTGCCAGCAGCCAAGTTGGAGGGAGGATAAGAACAGATACGCAGTATTTT	CASSQVGGRIRTDTQYF
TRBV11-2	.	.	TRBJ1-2	TGTGCCAGCAGCTCCTCCGGCCGGGGGGCGGATGGCTACACCTTC	CASSSSGRGADGYTF
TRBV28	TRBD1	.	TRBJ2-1	TGTGCCAGCAGTTTATTAGGGGACAGCGCGACCAATGAGCAGTTCTTC	CASSLLGDSATNEQFF
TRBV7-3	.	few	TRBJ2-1	TGTGCCAGCAGCCCCGACTTGAGCTCCTACAATGAGCAGTTCTTC	CASSPDLSSYNEQFF
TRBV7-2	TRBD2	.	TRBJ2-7	TGTGCCAGCAGCTTGACCGGTGGTAGCGGGAGTTTATGGGACTTC	CASSLTGGSGSLWDF
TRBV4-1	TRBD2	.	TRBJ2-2	TGCGCCAGCAGCCAGGGATGGGGAGGGAGCGGGGAGCTGTTTTTT	CASSQGWGGSGELFF
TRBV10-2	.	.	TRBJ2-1	TGCGCCAGCAGTGAGTCGACAAGGAACAATGAGCAGTTCTTC	CASSESTRNNEQFF
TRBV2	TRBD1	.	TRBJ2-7	TGTGCCAGCAGCGACGGAAATAAGAACAGGGGACCCCGAACCTACGAGCAGTACTTC	CASSDGNKNRGPRTYEQYF
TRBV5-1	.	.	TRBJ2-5	TGCGCCAGCAGCTTGGAGAGCACAATGAGGGAGACCCAGTACTTC	CASSLESTMRETQYF
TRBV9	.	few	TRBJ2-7	TGTGCCAGCAGCGCGCGGGGGCAGGCGGGTTCCTACGAGCAGTACTTC	CASSARGQAGSYEQYF
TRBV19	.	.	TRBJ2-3	TGTGCCAGTAGTATAAATCCCCCGGATACGCAGTATTTT	CASSINPPDTQYF
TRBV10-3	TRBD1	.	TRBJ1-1	TGTGCCATCGGGGGGGACAGGGTCACTGAAGCTTTCTTT	CAIGGDRVTEAFF
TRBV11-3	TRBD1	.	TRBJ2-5	TGTGCCAGCAGTCCGGGGACAGGACAAGAGACCCAGTACTTC	CASSPGTGQETQYF
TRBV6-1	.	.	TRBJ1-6	TGTGCCAGCAGTGAGGGCCTCGGGACACCCCTCCACTTT	CASSEGLGTPLHF
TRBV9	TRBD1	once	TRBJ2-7	TGTGCCAGCAGCGTAGCGACAGGGCCAGCCTACGAGCAGTACTTC	CASSVATGPAYEQYF
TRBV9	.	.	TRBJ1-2	TGTGCCAGCAGCGTGAAGGCTAGCTATGGCTACACCTTC	CASSVKASYGYTF
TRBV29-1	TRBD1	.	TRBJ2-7	TGCAGCGTTGGGGGGACAGGGGATCGCGAGCAGTACTTC	CSVGGTGDREQYF
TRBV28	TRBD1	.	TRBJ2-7	TGTGCCAGCAGTTACAGGGGGCTCCGTGCCTACGAGCAGTACTTC	CASSYRGLRAYEQYF
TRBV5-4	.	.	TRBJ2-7	TGTGCCAGCAGCTTGTACGGGAGCTCCTACGAGCAGTACTTC	CASSLYGSSYEQYF
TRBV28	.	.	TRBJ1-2	TGTGCCAGCAGTTTAGTGGGGGGGGAGGACTATGGCTACACCTTC	CASSLVGGEDYGYTF
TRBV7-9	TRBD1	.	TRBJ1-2	TGTGCCAGCAGCTTAGTACGGGACAGGGCGCACTATGGCTACACCTTC	CASSLVRDRAHYGYTF
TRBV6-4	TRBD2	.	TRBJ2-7	TGTGCCAGCAGTCCGGGACTAGCGGGAGACGAGCAGTACTTC	CASSPGLAGDEQYF
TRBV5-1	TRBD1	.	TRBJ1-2	TGCGCCAGCAGCGGGGGACAGGGAGGCTATGGCTACACCTTC	CASSGGQGGYGYTF
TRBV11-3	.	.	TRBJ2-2	TGTGCCAGCAGCTTAGGCGCCGGGGAGCTGTTTTTT	CASSLGAGELFF
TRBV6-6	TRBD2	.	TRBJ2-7	TGTGCCAGCAGTTACTCCATATCTAGCGGGAGCGAGCAGTACTTC	CASSYSISSGSEQYF
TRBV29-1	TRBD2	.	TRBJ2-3	TGCAGCGTTGATGGGACTAGCGGGAGGACAGATACGCAGTATTTT	CSVDGTSGRTDTQYF
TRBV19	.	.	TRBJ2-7	TGTGCCAGTAGCCTCCGACTAGTGTACGAGCAGTACTTC	CASSLRLVYEQYF
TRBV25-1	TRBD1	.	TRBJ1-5	TGTGCCAGCGGGGGACAGACGGGCAATCAGCCCCAGCATTTT	CASGGQTGNQPQHF